This paragraph covers one T cell receptor beta chain sequence. Its antigen is not identified. The data originate from a study of cytomegalovirus exposure and HLA in healthy donors. Points from the study as a whole: TCR beta sequences numbering 16,951 were associated with HLA alleles at 0.05 false discovery rate in a later analysis. What TCR beta sequences reportedly achieved was accurate prediction of HLA-A and HLA-B alleles in most subjects.

PCR involved 60 Vbeta and 13 Jbeta primers. Produced via immunoSEQ multiplex PCR; TCRdb's table is partial and in-frame only. This sample has over 45,000 clones; 75% to 85% occur once, and the top ten carry 4.3%. With V trimmed by 8 bases and J by 4 bases, 10 bases remained unmatched. The CDR3 spans 15 residues. The germline gives CDR1 SGHVS, CDR2 FNYEAQ. This sequence was found in a man under 40 in good health and CMV-seronegative. The chain has TRBV7-6 and TRBJ1-3, with TRBD1 identical over 8 bases. Input material: PBMCs. The CDR3 loop is CASGSGQVRGNTIYF. The CDR3 DNA reads TGTGCCAGCGGGTCGGGACAGGTTCGCGGAAACACCATATATTTT.